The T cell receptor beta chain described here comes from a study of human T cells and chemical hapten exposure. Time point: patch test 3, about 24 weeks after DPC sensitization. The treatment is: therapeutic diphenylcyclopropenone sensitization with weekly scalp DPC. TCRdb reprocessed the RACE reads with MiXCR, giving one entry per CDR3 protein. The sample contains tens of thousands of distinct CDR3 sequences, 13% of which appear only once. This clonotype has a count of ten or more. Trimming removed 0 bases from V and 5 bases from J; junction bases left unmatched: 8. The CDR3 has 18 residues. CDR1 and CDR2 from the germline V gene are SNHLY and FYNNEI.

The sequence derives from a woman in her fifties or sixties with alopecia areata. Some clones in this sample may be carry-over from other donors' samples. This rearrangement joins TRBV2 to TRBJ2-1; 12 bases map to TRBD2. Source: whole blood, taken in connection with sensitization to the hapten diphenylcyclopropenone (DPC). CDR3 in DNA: TGTGCCAGCAGTGAAGCGCTTTCTCGACTAGCGGGAGACAATGAGCAGTTCTTC. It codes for CASSEALSRLAGDNEQFF. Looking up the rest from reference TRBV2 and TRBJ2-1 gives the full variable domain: EPEVTQTPSHQVTQMGQEVILRCVPISNHLYFYWYRQILGQKVEFLVSFYNNEISEKSEIFDDQFSVERPDGSNFTLKIRSTKLEDSAMYFCASSEALSRLAGDNEQFFGPGTRLTVL.